Sequencing of this TCR beta chain was carried out in a study of response to subunit inactivated influenza vaccine. Trimming stripped 8 bases from V and 4 bases from J, with 14 bases between. The CDR3 extends over 13 amino acids. Germline lookup yields CDR1 LNHDA and CDR2 SQIVND (reference sequence). TCRdb redid the calling of the RT-PCR reads with MiXCR, one entry per CDR3 protein. The sample includes about 780,000 distinct CDR3 sequences, roughly 18% of them seen just once. The rearrangement uses TRBV19 and TRBJ1-2, with D possibly matching TRBD1 (5 bases). The origin of this receptor is a man aged 50 to 59 who received an inactivated influenza vaccine. The sequenced sample was PBMCs from blood, obtained 5 to 6 days after vaccination. Here the CDR3 DNA reads TGTGCCAGTGGGGACGGCGGGGCCTATGGCTACACCTTC. Translating gives CASGDGGAYGYTF.